Presented here are 26 T cell receptor beta chains from one specimen sequenced in a study of shared clonotypes between healthy human individuals. Naive CD8 cells were CD45RO-negative, positively selected for CCR7, excluding terminally differentiated effector memory CD45RA+ cells. Method: immunoSEQ multiplex PCR; TCRdb's copy keeps in-frame clones and lacks some. The sample has about 680,000 clones; about 91% are singletons. Sequenced sample: naive CD8+ T cells sorted from blood. The source of these receptors is a man aged 25 to 45 in good health.

DNA for the CDR3: TGTGCCAGCAGTTTTGCGGGAGGAGTTTTAGGCACAGATACGCAGTATTTT. It yields the protein CASSFAGGVLGTDTQYF. The chain uses TRBV28 and TRBJ2-3; the match to TRBD2 covers 8 bases. This CDR3 is built from 17 residues. The junction had 9 bases not matched to a gene; V was cut back by 3 bases and J by 1 base. Germline assignment: CDR1 MDHEN and CDR2 SYDVKM.

The CDR3 here is CASSSQGALTGANVLTF. CDR3 DNA sequence: TGTGCCAGCAGCTCACAGGGGGCGCTGACTGGGGCCAACGTCCTGACTTTC. The rearrangement uses TRBV7-3 and TRBJ2-6, with TRBD1 matching 9 bases. With V trimmed by 4 bases and J by 2 bases, 6 bases remained unmatched. This CDR3 is 17 amino acids long. In germline, CDR1 is SGHTA, CDR2 FQGTGA.

The rearrangement joins TRBV28 to TRBJ1-5; possibly TRBD1 for D (5 bases). The CDR3 spans 15 residues. With 3 bases removed from V and 6 bases from J, the gap between germline ends came to 15 bases. Looked up from germline, CDR1 is MDHEN and CDR2 is SYDVKM. Here the CDR3 DNA reads TGTGCCAGCAGTTTGGGACCCGGAGGCGTTCAGCCCCAGCATTTT. Protein: CASSLGPGGVQPQHF.

The DNA of the CDR3 is TGTGCCAGCAGCTTCACCGGGACAGGGACGTACGAGCAGTACTTC. It yields the protein CASSFTGTGTYEQYF. V is TRBV5-6 and J is TRBJ2-7, with 9 nucleotides matching TRBD1. V trimming: 2 bases; J trimming: 4 bases; junction bases outside the gene matches: 7. This CDR3 has 15 residues. The germline V gene encodes CDR1 SGHDT and CDR2 YYEEEE.

This sequence joins TRBV19 and TRBJ2-2; no clear D. The CDR3 extends over 15 amino acids. CDR1 is LNHDA and CDR2 is SQIVND in the germline V gene (reference sequence). V was cut by 8 bases and J by 0 bases, with 13 bases left in between. As DNA, the CDR3 is TGTGCCAGTGATAGAAGAGGATCGAACACCGGGGAGCTGTTTTTT. Its protein is CASDRRGSNTGELFF.

This sequence joins TRBV27 and TRBJ2-7; 9 bases are a match to TRBD1. V gave up 4 bases and J gave up 2 bases; unmatched junction bases: 6. CDR1 and CDR2 from the germline V gene are MNHEY and SMNVEV (reference sequence). The CDR3 is 15 residues long. CDR3 sequence: CASSYDWTGAYEQYF. The CDR3 DNA follows: TGTGCCAGCAGTTACGACTGGACAGGGGCCTACGAGCAGTACTTC.

The CDR3 sequence is CASSLSRDLQPQHF. The DNA for the CDR3 is TGTGCCAGCAGTTTATCACGGGATTTGCAGCCCCAGCATTTT. The chain joins TRBV27 to TRBJ1-5, with D hard to call. The CDR3 has 14 amino acids. CDR1 MNHEY and CDR2 SMNVEV come from the germline V gene (reference sequence). V was shortened by 0 bases and J by 7 bases, with 10 bases between the two germline ends.

The chain employs TRBV6-5 and TRBJ1-1, with TRBD1 identical over 7 bases. V shed 6 bases, J shed 0 bases, and the junction held 1 base outside the gene matches. Germline CDR1 reads MNHEY; CDR2 reads SVGAGI. The CDR3 spans 13 residues. The CDR3, as DNA: TGTGCCAGCAGCGACAGGGTGAACACTGAAGCTTTCTTT. The encoded protein is CASSDRVNTEAFF.

The chain couples TRBV29-1 to TRBJ2-2; D is possibly TRBD2 (6 bases). Per the germline V gene, CDR1 is SQVTM and CDR2 is ANQGSEA. The germline V and J ends were trimmed by 1 base and 7 bases, with 10 bases remaining between them. The CDR3 runs 13 residues. The CDR3 region is CSVEAGESGELFF. The CDR3, as DNA: TGCAGCGTTGAAGCGGGGGAAAGCGGGGAGCTGTTTTTT.

As regards this clone: A clone one base away is much larger, so this may be a read error. This rearrangement joins TRBV7-9 to TRBJ2-1; possible D gene TRBD2, 5 bases. V shed 0 bases and J shed 7 bases, with 10 bases lying between them. The CDR3 has 14 amino acids. In germline, CDR1 is SEHNR, CDR2 FQNEAQ (reference sequence). The CDR3 DNA reads as TGTGCCAGCAGCTTAGCGGGAGTAGGTAATGAGCAGTTCTTC. Translated, it gives CASSLAGVGNEQFF.

In DNA form, the CDR3 reads TGTGCCAGCAGCACGACTAGCGGCAGGCTATACGAGCAGTACTTC. It encodes CASSTTSGRLYEQYF. The chain uses TRBV7-9 and TRBJ2-7; TRBD2 aligns across 9 bases. With V trimmed by 5 bases and J by 4 bases, 9 bases remained unmatched. This CDR3 region has 15 residues. Germline CDR1 SEHNR, CDR2 FQNEAQ (reference sequence).

V and J are TRBV7-2 and TRBJ2-5, with D possibly being TRBD1 (5 bases). The V end lost 3 bases, the J end lost 5 bases, and 16 bases lay between the germline ends. CDR1 SGHTA and CDR2 FQGNSA come from the germline V gene. The CDR3 is made up of 15 amino acids. The CDR3 loop reads CASSLGYRFPETQYF. Written as DNA, the CDR3 is TGTGCCAGCAGCTTGGGATACAGGTTCCCGGAGACCCAGTACTTC.

The CDR3 nucleotides read TGTGCCAGCAGCCCCCGGGGGAAAGAGACCCAGTACTTC. Translation: CASSPRGKETQYF. The V gene is TRBV11-3, the J gene TRBJ2-5, with D maybe TRBD2 (6 bases). The ends were cut back, 5 bases at V and 3 bases at J, with 10 bases in the middle. CDR1 and CDR2 from the germline V gene are SGHNT and YENEEA. The CDR3 has 13 residues.

This rearrangement joins TRBV7-9 to TRBJ2-1, with D unresolved. Germline values: CDR1 SEHNR, CDR2 FQNEAQ (reference sequence). The CDR3 extends over 13 amino acids. V dropped 1 base and J dropped 9 bases, with 10 bases sitting between them. Here the CDR3 DNA reads TGTGCCAGCAGCTTAGTTACTCTAATTGAGCAGTTCTTC. It yields the protein CASSLVTLIEQFF. Based on the CDR3 plus reference TRBV7-9 and TRBJ2-1, the full variable domain is DTGVSQNPRHKITKRGQNVTFRCDPISEHNRLYWYRQTLGQGPEFLTYFQNEAQLEKSRLLSDRFSAERPKGSFSTLEIQRTEQGDSAMYLCASSLVTLIEQFFGPGTRLTVL.

This chain uses TRBV6-5 with TRBJ2-3; TRBD1 is a possible D gene (6 bases). CDR1 and CDR2 from the germline V gene are MNHEY and SVGAGI. This CDR3 region has 15 residues. Trimming removed 0 bases at V and 6 bases at J, with 13 bases between. The CDR3 loop reads CASSYSGLTGDTQYF. CDR3 in DNA: TGTGCCAGCAGTTACTCTGGCCTAACAGGGGATACGCAGTATTTT.

V usage is TRBV10-3 and J usage is TRBJ2-2, with D unclear. This CDR3 comprises 16 residues. V lost 3 bases and J 1 base, leaving 12 bases between the germline ends. Germline-derived CDR1 and CDR2 are ENHRY and SYGVKD. The CDR3 sequence is CAISETLMGNTGELFF. Written as DNA, the CDR3 is TGTGCCATCAGTGAAACATTAATGGGGAACACCGGGGAGCTGTTTTTT.

V usage is TRBV7-2 and J usage is TRBJ2-7; D gene uncertain. V dropped 5 bases and J dropped 0 bases, with 5 bases sitting between them. The CDR3 contains 12 residues. Germline V gene data show CDR1 as SGHTA and CDR2 as FQGNSA. This CDR3 reads CASSVSSYEQYF. DNA for the CDR3: TGTGCCAGCAGCGTTAGCTCCTACGAGCAGTACTTC.

This chain connects TRBV7-9 to TRBJ2-5; D might be TRBD2 (6 bases). This CDR3 is 14 amino acids long. Germline CDR1 is SEHNR and CDR2 is FQNEAQ (reference sequence). Trimming took 1 base from V and 5 from J, leaving 11 bases between them. DNA of the CDR3: TGTGCCAGCAGCTTAGTCGGGGCGGGGGAGACCCAGTACTTC. Its protein is CASSLVGAGETQYF. Full variable domain (missing parts from reference TRBV7-9 and TRBJ2-5): DTGVSQNPRHKITKRGQNVTFRCDPISEHNRLYWYRQTLGQGPEFLTYFQNEAQLEKSRLLSDRFSAERPKGSFSTLEIQRTEQGDSAMYLCASSLVGAGETQYFGPGTRLLVL.

This chain links TRBV19 with TRBJ2-6; no firm D call. CDR1 is LNHDA, CDR2 SQIVND, per germline (reference sequence). CDR3 size: 16 residues. Trimming pared 4 bases from V and 4 bases from J, leaving 14 bases between. The CDR3 DNA reads TGTGCCAGTAGTAAAATGGAGTTTTCAGGGGCCAACGTCCTGACTTTC. Its protein product is CASSKMEFSGANVLTF.

The chain combines TRBV29-1 with TRBJ2-5; 12 bases are shared with TRBD1. The germline V gene has CDR1 SQVTM and CDR2 ANQGSEA. The CDR3 extends over 15 amino acids. The V and J ends lost 7 bases and 5 bases, in that order; junction bases with no gene match: 11. The CDR3 spells CSATRDRGRRETQYF. In DNA, the CDR3 is TGCAGCGCGACGAGGGACAGGGGGCGCCGGGAGACCCAGTACTTC.

This chain connects TRBV5-1 to TRBJ2-7; D remains ambiguous. V lost 4 bases to trimming and J lost 6 bases, with 17 bases between them. The germline V gene encodes CDR1 SGHRS and CDR2 YFSETQ. The CDR3 contains 14 residues. The CDR3: CASSLPSIGSEQYF. The CDR3 DNA reads TGCGCCAGCAGCCTCCCCTCGATAGGCTCCGAGCAGTACTTC.

The chain links TRBV6-5 to TRBJ2-6; unclear D gene. Trimming left V 5 bases short and J 0 bases short, with 5 bases between. Germline CDR1 is MNHEY and CDR2 is SVGAGI. The CDR3 length is 14 residues. CDR3 sequence: CASSVISGANVLTF. The CDR3 bases are TGTGCCAGCAGTGTCATCTCTGGGGCCAACGTCCTGACTTTC.

This chain uses TRBV25-1 with TRBJ2-1; 13 positions match TRBD2. The germline V gene has CDR1 MGHDK and CDR2 SYGVNS. V was pared by 6 bases and J by 7 bases, with 6 bases of the junction left unmatched. This CDR3 is 15 amino acids long. The CDR3 DNA reads as TGTGCCAGCAGCCTACTAGCGGGAGGGCCGAATGAGCAGTTCTTC. It encodes CASSLLAGGPNEQFF.

This chain connects TRBV7-2 to TRBJ2-1; 9 positions agree with TRBD2. Per the germline V gene, CDR1 is SGHTA and CDR2 is FQGNSA. CDR3 length: 14 amino acids. Trimming took 7 bases from V and 2 from J; bases not matched to a gene: 3. CDR3: CASTLAGTYNEQFF. Here the CDR3 DNA reads TGTGCCAGCACCCTAGCGGGAACCTACAATGAGCAGTTCTTC.

V and J are TRBV27 and TRBJ2-3; 12 nucleotides line up with TRBD1. The trim removed 8 bases at V and 3 bases at J, leaving 6 bases unmatched. The CDR3 spans 15 residues. Germline values: CDR1 MNHEY, CDR2 SMNVEV (reference sequence). The CDR3 spells CASQKGQGATDTQYF. CDR3 bases: TGTGCCAGCCAAAAGGGACAGGGGGCGACAGATACGCAGTATTTT.

V is TRBV9 and J is TRBJ2-2; 7 bases are shared with TRBD1. The J segment lost 5 bases and the V segment lost 3 bases, leaving 16 bases of the junction unmatched. The germline CDR1 and CDR2 sequences are SGDLS and YYNGEE. This CDR3 contains 18 residues. CDR3 in amino acids: CASSDPRQGPGGTGELFF. CDR3 coding DNA: TGTGCCAGCAGCGACCCTCGACAGGGCCCCGGCGGGACCGGGGAGCTGTTTTTT.